The rows below give T cell receptor beta chains drawn from one sample of a study of response to subunit inactivated influenza vaccine. TCRdb reprocessed the RT-PCR reads with MiXCR, giving one entry per CDR3 protein. The sample has some 640,000 distinct CDR3 sequences; approximately 15% are singletons. Material: PBMCs from blood, obtained roughly 2 weeks before vaccination. Every receptor here comes from a man aged 50 to 59 who received an inactivated influenza vaccine. CDR3s include the opening cysteine and the closing phenylalanine or tryptophan. Each record gives: D gene, J gene, V gene, clone size, CDR3 protein, CDR3 DNA. A D gene is named only where the DNA matches it firmly. The size entry is marked missing in some rows and otherwise reads once, few, many or a size class.

d_call: TRBD1; j_call: TRBJ1-1; v_call: TRBV5-1; clone_size: few; cdr3_aa: CASSLTRTGRNTEAFF; cdr3_nt: TGCGCCAGCAGCTTGACGCGGACAGGACGGAACACTGAAGCTTTCTTT
d_call: NA; j_call: TRBJ1-2; v_call: TRBV18; clone_size: few; cdr3_aa: CASSPPSGKSLNGYTF; cdr3_nt: TGTGCCAGCTCACCACCGTCAGGGAAAAGTTTAAATGGCTACACCTTC
d_call: NA; j_call: TRBJ1-5; v_call: TRBV5-5; clone_size: few; cdr3_aa: CASSAGGNSNQPQHF; cdr3_nt: TGTGCCAGCAGCGCAGGAGGCAATAGCAATCAGCCCCAGCATTTT
d_call: NA; j_call: TRBJ2-1; v_call: TRBV25-1; clone_size: few; cdr3_aa: CASSEYGRGTYNEQFF; cdr3_nt: TGTGCCAGCAGTGAATATGGTAGGGGGACTTACAATGAGCAGTTCTTC
d_call: TRBD2; j_call: TRBJ2-1; v_call: TRBV27; clone_size: many; cdr3_aa: CASSLSGRSYNEQFF; cdr3_nt: TGTGCCAGCAGTTTAAGCGGGAGGAGCTACAATGAGCAGTTCTTC
d_call: TRBD1; j_call: TRBJ2-5; v_call: TRBV28; clone_size: NA; cdr3_aa: CANSVTGGDETQYF; cdr3_nt: TGTGCCAACAGTGTGACAGGGGGCGATGAGACCCAGTACTTC
d_call: NA; j_call: TRBJ1-5; v_call: TRBV5-6; clone_size: NA; cdr3_aa: CASSFGDGFNQPQHF; cdr3_nt: TGTGCCAGCAGCTTTGGTGACGGCTTCAATCAGCCCCAGCATTTT
d_call: NA; j_call: TRBJ2-1; v_call: TRBV5-1; clone_size: NA; cdr3_aa: CASSARDVEQFF; cdr3_nt: TGCGCCAGCAGCGCCCGGGACGTGGAGCAGTTCTTC
d_call: NA; j_call: TRBJ2-5; v_call: TRBV5-1; clone_size: few; cdr3_aa: CASSTLTGRETQYF; cdr3_nt: TGCGCCAGCAGCACACTGACAGGCAGAGAGACCCAGTACTTC
d_call: TRBD2; j_call: TRBJ2-1; v_call: TRBV2; clone_size: NA; cdr3_aa: CASSEAAGDLYNEQFF; cdr3_nt: TGTGCCAGCAGTGAAGCGGCGGGGGATCTCTACAATGAGCAGTTCTTC
d_call: NA; j_call: TRBJ2-3; v_call: TRBV12-3/TRBV12-4; clone_size: few; cdr3_aa: CASSLWAGRSTDTQYF; cdr3_nt: TGTGCCAGCAGTTTATGGGCGGGGCGTAGCACAGATACGCAGTATTTT
d_call: TRBD1; j_call: TRBJ1-1; v_call: TRBV10-3; clone_size: many; cdr3_aa: CAIRDRDTEAFF; cdr3_nt: TGTGCCATCAGAGACAGGGACACTGAAGCTTTCTTT
d_call: NA; j_call: TRBJ2-1; v_call: TRBV7-9; clone_size: few; cdr3_aa: CASSRIGVRSYNEQFF; cdr3_nt: TGTGCCAGCAGCCGAATTGGGGTTCGCTCCTACAATGAGCAGTTCTTC
d_call: NA; j_call: TRBJ1-2; v_call: TRBV12-3/TRBV12-4; clone_size: few; cdr3_aa: CASTKANGYTF; cdr3_nt: TGTGCCAGCACCAAGGCGAACGGCTACACCTTC
d_call: NA; j_call: TRBJ2-3; v_call: TRBV4-1; clone_size: many; cdr3_aa: CASSQDGGRYTQYF; cdr3_nt: TGCGCCAGCAGCCAAGATGGGGGGCGATATACGCAGTATTTT
d_call: TRBD1; j_call: TRBJ1-6; v_call: TRBV6-2/TRBV6-3; clone_size: few; cdr3_aa: CASSTNRGAGNSPLHF; cdr3_nt: TGTGCCAGCAGTACGAACAGGGGCGCCGGGAATTCACCCCTCCACTTT
d_call: NA; j_call: TRBJ2-4; v_call: TRBV29-1; clone_size: NA; cdr3_aa: CSVGPGTKNIQYF; cdr3_nt: TGCAGCGTTGGCCCGGGCACAAAAAACATTCAGTACTTC
d_call: TRBD2; j_call: TRBJ2-7; v_call: TRBV11-1; clone_size: few; cdr3_aa: CASSLGAGLAGGKRSYEQYF; cdr3_nt: TGTGCCAGCAGCTTAGGCGCGGGACTAGCGGGAGGGAAGAGGTCATACGAGCAGTACTTC
d_call: TRBD1; j_call: TRBJ2-5; v_call: TRBV28; clone_size: once; cdr3_aa: CASSLHIRDRGLRETQYF; cdr3_nt: TGTGCCAGCAGTTTGCACATTCGGGACAGGGGGCTTAGGGAGACCCAGTACTTC
d_call: TRBD1; j_call: TRBJ2-6; v_call: TRBV9; clone_size: many; cdr3_aa: CASSVSTGASGANVLTF; cdr3_nt: TGTGCCAGCAGCGTATCGACAGGGGCTTCAGGGGCCAACGTCCTGACTTTC
d_call: TRBD2; j_call: TRBJ2-1; v_call: TRBV7-6; clone_size: NA; cdr3_aa: CASSPWSRGVNEQFF; cdr3_nt: TGTGCCAGCAGCCCATGGTCGCGGGGGGTCAATGAGCAGTTCTTC
d_call: TRBD2; j_call: TRBJ2-1; v_call: TRBV19; clone_size: few; cdr3_aa: CASSIGLAGGQYNEQFF; cdr3_nt: TGTGCCAGTAGTATAGGGTTAGCGGGAGGGCAGTACAATGAGCAGTTCTTC
d_call: NA; j_call: TRBJ1-2; v_call: TRBV5-1; clone_size: few; cdr3_aa: CASSPTEQNYGYTF; cdr3_nt: TGCGCCAGCAGCCCGACAGAACAGAACTATGGCTACACCTTC
d_call: TRBD1; j_call: TRBJ2-5; v_call: TRBV5-1; clone_size: few; cdr3_aa: CASSSGLWTGEETQYF; cdr3_nt: TGCGCCAGCAGCTCGGGACTTTGGACAGGGGAGGAGACCCAGTACTTC
d_call: TRBD2; j_call: TRBJ2-7; v_call: TRBV11-1; clone_size: few; cdr3_aa: CASSRGLAGWEQYF; cdr3_nt: TGTGCCAGCAGCCGAGGACTAGCGGGATGGGAGCAGTACTTC
d_call: TRBD2; j_call: TRBJ2-3; v_call: TRBV19; clone_size: NA; cdr3_aa: CASKDVSGRMADTQYF; cdr3_nt: TGTGCCAGTAAGGATGTGAGCGGGAGAATGGCAGATACGCAGTATTTT
d_call: NA; j_call: TRBJ2-1; v_call: TRBV12-3/TRBV12-4; clone_size: NA; cdr3_aa: CASTPITGFYNEQFF; cdr3_nt: TGTGCCAGCACCCCGATCACAGGTTTTTACAATGAGCAGTTCTTC
d_call: TRBD1; j_call: TRBJ1-1; v_call: TRBV5-1; clone_size: NA; cdr3_aa: CASSFSGQVIMNTEAFF; cdr3_nt: TGCGCCAGCAGCTTCTCGGGACAGGTGATAATGAACACTGAAGCTTTCTTT
d_call: NA; j_call: TRBJ1-2; v_call: TRBV30; clone_size: few; cdr3_aa: CAWSVLLGYGYTF; cdr3_nt: TGTGCCTGGAGTGTATTATTAGGATATGGCTACACCTTC
d_call: TRBD1; j_call: TRBJ2-1; v_call: TRBV12-3/TRBV12-4; clone_size: few; cdr3_aa: CASSFEGANNEQFF; cdr3_nt: TGTGCCAGCAGTTTTGAGGGGGCAAACAATGAGCAGTTCTTC
d_call: TRBD2; j_call: TRBJ2-7; v_call: TRBV7-3; clone_size: NA; cdr3_aa: CASSPTGLAVYEQYF; cdr3_nt: TGTGCCAGCAGCCCGACGGGACTAGCGGTTTACGAGCAGTACTTC
d_call: NA; j_call: TRBJ1-6; v_call: TRBV12-3/TRBV12-4; clone_size: NA; cdr3_aa: CASTLQGADNSPLHF; cdr3_nt: TGTGCCAGCACCTTACAGGGAGCCGATAATTCACCCCTCCACTTT
d_call: NA; j_call: TRBJ2-2; v_call: TRBV12-3/TRBV12-4; clone_size: NA; cdr3_aa: CASRITSPGELFF; cdr3_nt: TGTGCCAGCAGGATAACATCCCCCGGGGAGCTGTTTTTT
d_call: TRBD2; j_call: TRBJ2-2; v_call: TRBV28; clone_size: few; cdr3_aa: CASSLPSGSGPGELFF; cdr3_nt: TGTGCCAGCAGTTTACCTAGCGGGAGCGGTCCCGGGGAGCTGTTTTTT
d_call: TRBD2; j_call: TRBJ2-1; v_call: TRBV2; clone_size: few; cdr3_aa: CASIMTSGSLGEQFF; cdr3_nt: TGTGCCAGCATTATGACTAGCGGGAGTCTGGGTGAGCAGTTCTTC
d_call: NA; j_call: TRBJ2-2; v_call: TRBV27; clone_size: many; cdr3_aa: CASSPSGTFTGELFF; cdr3_nt: TGTGCCAGCAGTCCGTCCGGGACCTTCACCGGGGAGCTGTTTTTT
d_call: NA; j_call: TRBJ2-2; v_call: TRBV6-5; clone_size: NA; cdr3_aa: CASSYSLSGPGELFF; cdr3_nt: TGTGCCAGCAGTTACTCGCTCTCAGGGCCCGGGGAGCTGTTTTTT
d_call: TRBD2; j_call: TRBJ2-1; v_call: TRBV19; clone_size: NA; cdr3_aa: CASSEAGTSGSYNEQFF; cdr3_nt: TGTGCCAGTAGCGAGGCCGGGACTAGCGGTTCCTACAATGAGCAGTTCTTC
d_call: NA; j_call: TRBJ2-7; v_call: TRBV20-1; clone_size: few; cdr3_aa: CSASGGTTPREQYF; cdr3_nt: TGCAGTGCTAGTGGAGGGACAACACCGAGGGAGCAGTACTTC
d_call: TRBD2; j_call: TRBJ2-7; v_call: TRBV5-5; clone_size: NA; cdr3_aa: CASSLPRLAGDGYEQYF; cdr3_nt: TGTGCCAGCAGCCTCCCCCGACTAGCGGGAGACGGGTACGAGCAGTACTTC
d_call: NA; j_call: TRBJ1-3; v_call: TRBV3-1; clone_size: NA; cdr3_aa: CASSQAGFGNTIYF; cdr3_nt: TGTGCCAGCAGCCAAGCTGGGTTTGGAAACACCATATATTTT
d_call: NA; j_call: TRBJ2-1; v_call: TRBV19; clone_size: NA; cdr3_aa: CASSARVRPTFF; cdr3_nt: TGTGCCAGTAGTGCACGGGTCCGTCCCACGTTCTTC
d_call: TRBD1; j_call: TRBJ2-5; v_call: TRBV20-1; clone_size: many; cdr3_aa: CSALPGGPVETQYF; cdr3_nt: TGCAGTGCTCTCCCAGGGGGTCCCGTGGAGACCCAGTACTTC
d_call: TRBD1; j_call: TRBJ2-3; v_call: TRBV7-2; clone_size: NA; cdr3_aa: CASSLSPAGTGTDTQYF; cdr3_nt: TGTGCCAGCAGCCTCTCTCCGGCCGGGACAGGCACAGATACGCAGTATTTT
d_call: NA; j_call: TRBJ1-3; v_call: TRBV27; clone_size: few; cdr3_aa: CASTVESSGNTIYF; cdr3_nt: TGTGCCAGCACGGTCGAGAGCTCTGGAAACACCATATATTTT
d_call: NA; j_call: TRBJ2-4; v_call: TRBV7-9; clone_size: many; cdr3_aa: CASSELAKNIQYF; cdr3_nt: TGTGCCAGCAGCGAACTAGCCAAAAACATTCAGTACTTC
d_call: TRBD1; j_call: TRBJ1-6; v_call: TRBV6-1; clone_size: NA; cdr3_aa: CASRNRPTGRANSPLHF; cdr3_nt: TGTGCCAGCAGAAACCGACCGACAGGGCGCGCGAATTCACCCCTCCACTTT
d_call: TRBD1; j_call: TRBJ2-3; v_call: TRBV5-1; clone_size: NA; cdr3_aa: CASSILSRGLTDTQYF; cdr3_nt: TGCGCCAGCAGCATTCTTTCCAGGGGGCTCACAGATACGCAGTATTTT
d_call: NA; j_call: TRBJ1-5; v_call: TRBV4-2; clone_size: NA; cdr3_aa: CASSQDWGGGDQPQHF; cdr3_nt: TGTGCCAGCAGCCAAGACTGGGGCGGGGGGGATCAGCCCCAGCATTTT
d_call: NA; j_call: TRBJ1-1; v_call: TRBV9; clone_size: many; cdr3_aa: CASSVGSGAEAFF; cdr3_nt: TGTGCCAGCAGCGTAGGGTCGGGAGCAGAAGCTTTCTTT
d_call: TRBD2; j_call: TRBJ2-1; v_call: TRBV30; clone_size: NA; cdr3_aa: CAWSQSWRELGVEQFF; cdr3_nt: TGTGCCTGGAGTCAGTCGTGGCGGGAGCTGGGGGTTGAGCAGTTCTTC